This passage covers 26 T cell receptor beta chains from one sample sequenced in a study of control samples from healthy donors and cancer patients. TCRdb's copy holds only in-frame clones and misses some; the assay was immunoSEQ multiplex PCR. The sample shows more than 100,000 clones, more than 80% of them seen only once. Sequencing was performed on blood. The receptor source for this set is a man between 18 and 35 years old in good health.

The rearrangement joins TRBV9 to TRBJ2-7; 9 bases match TRBD1. The germline gives CDR1 SGDLS, CDR2 YYNGEE. The CDR3 extends over 15 amino acids. V shed 3 bases, J shed 5 bases, and the junction held 9 bases outside the gene matches. The CDR3 here is CASSDGGTGLHEQYF. CDR3 sequence (DNA): TGTGCCAGCAGCGACGGAGGGACAGGGCTCCACGAGCAGTACTTC.

This chain uses TRBV5-1 with TRBJ2-5, with D unclear. This CDR3 comprises 14 residues. Per the germline V gene, CDR1 is SGHRS and CDR2 is YFSETQ. V lost 0 bases, J lost 2 bases, and 8 bases lay in between. The CDR3 spells CASSLEFLQETQYF. The CDR3 DNA follows: TGCGCCAGCAGCTTGGAGTTTCTACAAGAGACCCAGTACTTC.

The CDR3 loop is CASSYFRGRAAGELFF. CDR3 nucleotides: TGTGCCAGCAGTTACTTCCGCGGGAGAGCGGCCGGGGAGCTGTTTTTT. The chain carries TRBV6-5 and TRBJ2-2, with 7 bases fitting TRBD2. After removal of 1 base from V and 6 bases from J, the junction contained 8 bases not matched to a gene. Germline-derived CDR1 and CDR2 are MNHEY and SVGAGI. This CDR3 is 16 amino acids long.

The chain joins TRBV6-5 to TRBJ2-2, with D maybe TRBD2 (6 bases). Germline CDR1 MNHEY, CDR2 SVGAGI. This CDR3 is 13 amino acids long. The V gene lost 5 bases and the J gene lost 4 bases, with 8 bases spanning the gap. The CDR3 DNA reads TGTGCCAGCAGTCGCGGGGTCACCGGGGAGCTGTTTTTT. Protein: CASSRGVTGELFF.

This chain links TRBV5-8 with TRBJ2-3, with D tentatively TRBD2 (6 bases). The CDR3 length is 15 residues. V lost 1 base to trimming and J lost 0 bases, with 9 bases between them. The germline V gene has CDR1 SGHTS and CDR2 YDEGEE. The CDR3 DNA is TGTGCCAGCAGCTTGTGGACTAAGAGCACAGATACGCAGTATTTT. Its translation is CASSLWTKSTDTQYF.

CDR3 in amino acids: CASSQEGDNEQFF. DNA of the CDR3: TGCGCCAGCAGCCAAGAGGGTGACAATGAGCAGTTCTTC. The chain is built from TRBV4-3 and TRBJ2-1; the D is unclear. This CDR3 contains 13 residues. Germline V gives CDR1 LGHNA, CDR2 YSLEER. V shed 0 bases and J shed 5 bases, with 5 bases lying between them.

This sequence joins TRBV30 and TRBJ2-7, with TRBD2 as a possible D gene (5 bases). V was shortened by 0 bases and J by 0 bases, with 12 bases between the two germline ends. CDR1 is GTSNPN, CDR2 SVGIG, per germline (reference sequence). The CDR3 has 15 amino acids. In DNA, the CDR3 is TGTGCCTGGAGTGTAGCTAGCCCGAGCTCCTACGAGCAGTACTTC. It yields the protein CAWSVASPSSYEQYF.

The chain joins TRBV5-1 to TRBJ2-7, with D perhaps being TRBD1 or TRBD2 (5 bases each). The V gene's germline CDR1 is SGHRS and CDR2 YFSETQ. The CDR3 loop spans 15 amino acids. The V gene lost 2 bases and the J gene lost 2 bases, with 14 bases spanning the gap. CDR3: CASSFRGDLPYEQYF. In nucleotides, the CDR3 is TGCGCCAGCAGCTTTCGAGGGGACCTTCCCTACGAGCAGTACTTC.

This clone was detected only a few times. The chain uses TRBV7-9 and TRBJ2-7; D is perhaps TRBD2 (5 bases). The CDR3 is 13 amino acids. Germline V gene sequence: CDR1 SEHNR, CDR2 FQNEAQ (reference sequence). Trimming removed 5 bases from V and 5 bases from J, with 13 bases in between. The DNA for the CDR3 is TGTGCCAGCAGCCGTATTTCGGGGAACGAGCAGTACTTC. Amino acids: CASSRISGNEQYF.

The J gene is TRBJ1-1, the V gene TRBV7-8; no reliable D call. There are 14 residues in the CDR3. Germline V gene lookup returns CDR1 SGHVS and CDR2 FQNEAQ. Trimming pared 2 bases from V and 3 bases from J, leaving 10 bases between. The CDR3 DNA is TGTGCCAGCAGCTTAATGGGAAGGGACACTGAAGCTTTCTTT. Its protein is CASSLMGRDTEAFF.

The rearrangement links TRBV9 to TRBJ1-2; unclear D gene. Germline CDR1 SGDLS, CDR2 YYNGEE. Trimming cost V 3 bases and J 4 bases, with 10 bases left between them. The CDR3 spans 13 residues. For the CDR3, the DNA is TGTGCCAGCAGCGGCAGCGGCAGCTATGGCTACACCTTC. Translating gives CASSGSGSYGYTF. The full variable domain, rest sourced from reference TRBV9 and TRBJ1-2, is DSGVTQTPKHLITATGQRVTLRCSPRSGDLSVYWYQQSLDQGLQFLIQYYNGEERAKGNILERFSAQQFPDLHSELNLSSLELGDSALYFCASSGSGSYGYTFGSGTRLTVV.

This rearrangement joins TRBV11-3 to TRBJ2-1; no clear D. The CDR3 extends over 12 amino acids. Trimming shortened V by 3 bases and J by 7 bases, and 7 bases separated the two germline ends. Germline lookup yields CDR1 SGHNT and CDR2 YENEEA. DNA for the CDR3: TGTGCCAGCAGCTTTTTTCAGAATGAGCAGTTCTTC. This codes for CASSFFQNEQFF.

The chain carries TRBV30 and TRBJ2-2; no reliable D call. The CDR3 is 14 amino acids. CDR1 and CDR2 from the germline V gene are GTSNPN and SVGIG (reference sequence). The V and J ends lost 4 bases and 6 bases respectively, with 15 bases between them. CDR3 in DNA: TGTGCCTGGACTGCCTCCTTAGACGCCGGGGAGCTGTTTTTT. Translation: CAWTASLDAGELFF.

The chain employs TRBV7-8 and TRBJ2-7; 9 bases map to TRBD2. Germline values: CDR1 SGHVS, CDR2 FQNEAQ. J was trimmed by 3 bases and V by 5 bases; bases with no gene match: 2. The CDR3 sequence is 13 residues long. In nucleotides, the CDR3 is TGTGCCAGCAGCCGCGGGGGGGACTACGAGCAGTACTTC. Translation: CASSRGGDYEQYF.

V gene TRBV7-2 combines with J gene TRBJ1-3; D is possibly TRBD1 (5 bases). The V gene's germline CDR1 is SGHTA and CDR2 FQGNSA. V lost 1 base and J lost 4, with 11 bases in between. This CDR3 has 15 residues. CDR3 DNA: TGTGCCAGCAGCTTAGTTAGGGGTTGGGGAAACACCATATATTTT. Translating it yields CASSLVRGWGNTIYF.

The chain combines TRBV5-1 with TRBJ1-1; 11 bases map to TRBD1. CDR3 size: 15 residues. With 4 bases clipped from V and 1 base from J, the junction kept 3 bases outside the gene matches. The germline V gene has CDR1 SGHRS and CDR2 YFSETQ. CDR3 residues: CASSTGTGGNTEAFF. In nucleotides, the CDR3 is TGCGCCAGCAGCACCGGGACAGGGGGGAACACTGAAGCTTTCTTT. Using reference TRBV5-1 and TRBJ1-1 for the parts outside the CDR3, the full variable domain is KAGVTQTPRYLIKTRGQQVTLSCSPISGHRSVSWYQQTPGQGLQFLFEYFSETQRNKGNFPGRFSGRQFSNSRSEMNVSTLELGDSALYLCASSTGTGGNTEAFFGQGTRLTVV.

Here the CDR3 reads CASSQDFWGLIYF. For the CDR3, the DNA is TGTGCCAGCAGCCAAGATTTCTGGGGTTTGATATATTTT. The V gene is TRBV3-1 (or the pseudogene TRBV3-2), the J gene TRBJ1-3, with D uncertain. Germline lookup yields CDR1 LGHDT and CDR2 YNNKEL (reference sequence). Trimming stripped 0 bases from V and 13 bases from J, with 13 bases between. This CDR3 has 13 residues.

The rearrangement links TRBV10-3 to TRBJ1-2, with D perhaps matching TRBD1 (5 bases). Germline-derived CDR1 and CDR2 are ENHRY and SYGVKD. Trimming removed 4 bases from V and 2 bases from J, with 20 bases in between. The length of the CDR3 is 17 residues. The CDR3, as DNA: TGTGCCATCAGTGGGTTAATGGGGGATAAGAAAAACTATGGCTACACCTTC. It yields the protein CAISGLMGDKKNYGYTF.

The chain couples TRBV7-3 to TRBJ2-2; 7 bases are a match to TRBD2. This CDR3 region has 17 residues. The germline CDR1 and CDR2 sequences are SGHTA and FQGTGA. The V gene end was trimmed by 5 bases and the J gene end by 3 bases; junction bases not matched to a gene: 12. The CDR3 DNA sequence: TGTGCCAGCAGCCCCACGGCGGGAGCGTTGTACACCGGGGAGCTGTTTTTT. The encoded protein is CASSPTAGALYTGELFF.

CDR3 in amino acids: CASSWGGQMNTEAFF. CDR3 sequence (DNA): TGTGCCAGCAGTTGGGGGGGACAGATGAACACTGAAGCTTTCTTT. The chain uses TRBV6-6 and TRBJ1-1; 7 nucleotides match TRBD1. Germline loops: CDR1 MNHNY, CDR2 SVGAGI (reference sequence). This CDR3 is built from 15 residues. V lost 4 bases, J lost 0 bases, and 5 bases stayed unmatched.

CDR3 bases: TGTGCCAGCAGCGCCCTGGGGGAGACCCAGTACTTC. Translated: CASSALGETQYF. The gene calls are TRBV11-2 and TRBJ2-5; D call uncertain. The CDR3 runs 12 residues. V was shortened by 5 bases and J by 5 bases, with 9 bases between the two germline ends. CDR1 SGHAT and CDR2 FQNNGV come from the germline V gene.

A word on this clone: This CDR3 is also generated by other DNA sequences in the sample. The chain employs TRBV30 and TRBJ1-2; D gene uncertain. This CDR3 region has 12 residues. Trimming shortened V by 0 bases and J by 3 bases, and 5 bases separated the two germline ends. Looked up from germline, CDR1 is GTSNPN and CDR2 is SVGIG (reference sequence). DNA for the CDR3: TGTGCCTGGAGTGTTGGTGACTATGGCTACACCTTC. Its protein product is CAWSVGDYGYTF.

The chain has TRBV30 and TRBJ1-1; D remains ambiguous. V was cut by 0 bases and J by 2 bases, with 10 bases left in between. Germline assignment: CDR1 GTSNPN and CDR2 SVGIG (reference sequence). The CDR3 is 14 amino acids. The CDR3 reads CAWSVTDGNTEAFF. DNA of the CDR3: TGTGCCTGGAGTGTAACGGACGGTAACACTGAAGCTTTCTTT.

The chain joins TRBV5-6 to TRBJ2-7; D might be TRBD2 (7 bases). Trimming pared 4 bases from V and 0 bases from J, leaving 14 bases between. The CDR3 consists of 15 residues. Germline CDR1 reads SGHDT; CDR2 reads YYEEEE. The CDR3 sequence is CASSPGGRSSYEQYF. Here the CDR3 DNA reads TGTGCCAGCAGCCCCGGGGGGCGGAGCTCCTACGAGCAGTACTTC.

The rearrangement joins TRBV6-1 to TRBJ1-2, with TRBD1 as a possible D gene (6 bases). There are 16 residues in the CDR3. Deletions cut 2 bases from V and 0 bases from J, with 13 bases between. Germline V lookup: CDR1 MNHNS, CDR2 SASEGT. The CDR3 reads CASSETQGPANYGYTF. CDR3 nucleotides: TGTGCCAGCAGTGAAACCCAGGGGCCAGCTAACTATGGCTACACCTTC.

The count of this clone is one. Additional DNA sequences in this sample encode the identical CDR3. The chain recombines TRBV11-2 with TRBJ1-1; no clear D. This CDR3 has 13 residues. Between the trimmed V and J ends, which lost 2 bases and 3 bases, there was a span of 7 bases. Germline V gene lookup returns CDR1 SGHAT and CDR2 FQNNGV. The CDR3 region is CASSLTLDTEAFF. In DNA form, the CDR3 reads TGTGCCAGCAGCTTAACCCTTGACACTGAAGCTTTCTTT. Full variable domain (missing parts from reference TRBV11-2 and TRBJ1-1): EAGVAQSPRYKIIEKRQSVAFWCNPISGHATLYWYQQILGQGPKLLIQFQNNGVVDDSQLPKDRFSAERLKGVDSTLKIQPAKLEDSAVYLCASSLTLDTEAFFGQGTRLTVV.